A selection of T cell receptor beta chains follows, all from one sample in a study of cytomegalovirus exposure and HLA in healthy donors. The repertoire was sequenced with immunoSEQ multiplex PCR; TCRdb's copy has only in-frame clones and lacks some. The sample lists some 200,000 clones, around 78% seen once, with approximately 2% in the top ten. Sequencing input: PBMCs. These receptors were collected from a woman aged 30 to 39 in good health and CMV-seropositive. Each CDR3 is given with its conserved first and last residue. The D gene is left open where the match is weak. Some rows mark clone size as missing; the rest say once, few, many or name a class of expanded clone.

size: few
D: TRBD1
V: TRBV27
J: TRBJ2-7
CDR3: CASSFFTGRDSYYEQYF
DNA: TGTGCCAGCAGTTTCTTCACGGGAAGGGACAGCTACTACGAGCAGTACTTC

size: -
D: TRBD2
V: TRBV7-2
J: TRBJ2-2
CDR3: CASSGRTSYTGELFF
DNA: TGTGCCAGCAGCGGACGGACTAGCTACACCGGGGAGCTGTTTTTT

size: -
D: -
V: TRBV5-4
J: TRBJ2-2
CDR3: CASSTRTITGELFF
DNA: TGTGCCAGCAGTACTAGAACCATTACCGGGGAGCTGTTTTTT

size: -
D: -
V: TRBV7-2
J: TRBJ1-5
CDR3: CASSLEGRPQHF
DNA: TGTGCCAGCAGCTTAGAAGGGAGGCCCCAGCATTTT

size: -
D: -
V: TRBV5-1
J: TRBJ2-2
CDR3: CASSLDTKNTGELFF
DNA: TGCGCCAGCAGCTTGGACACCAAGAACACCGGGGAGCTGTTTTTT

size: -
D: -
V: TRBV5-6
J: TRBJ1-6
CDR3: CASSLRTVNSPLHF
DNA: TGTGCCAGCAGCCTCCGGACAGTGAATTCACCCCTCCACTTT

size: -
D: TRBD1
V: TRBV27
J: TRBJ1-1
CDR3: CASSFLGTVNTEAFF
DNA: TGTGCCAGCAGTTTCTTAGGGACAGTGAACACTGAAGCTTTCTTT

size: once
D: -
V: TRBV27
J: TRBJ2-1
CDR3: CASSSQYNEQFF
DNA: TGTGCCAGCAGTTCCCAGTACAATGAGCAGTTCTTC

size: -
D: -
V: TRBV19
J: TRBJ1-6
CDR3: CASTRSQGYNSPLHF
DNA: TGTGCCTCAACAAGGAGCCAGGGCTATAATTCACCCCTCCACTTT

size: -
D: TRBD2
V: TRBV7-2
J: TRBJ2-1
CDR3: CASSLELAGGSEQFF
DNA: TGTGCCAGCAGCTTAGAACTAGCGGGAGGTTCTGAGCAGTTCTTC

size: -
D: -
V: TRBV7-2
J: TRBJ1-5
CDR3: CASSFGQYNQPQHF
DNA: TGTGCCAGCAGCTTCGGACAGTACAATCAGCCCCAGCATTTT

size: -
D: -
V: TRBV30
J: TRBJ1-2
CDR3: CAWTRTAANYGYTF
DNA: TGTGCCTGGACCCGGACAGCTGCTAACTATGGCTACACCTTC

size: few
D: -
V: TRBV25-1
J: TRBJ1-1
CDR3: CASASWGDTEAFF
DNA: TGTGCCAGCGCCTCTTGGGGGGACACTGAAGCTTTCTTT

size: -
D: TRBD1
V: TRBV4-3
J: TRBJ1-2
CDR3: CASSPGDREGYGYTF
DNA: TGCGCCAGCAGCCCTGGGGACAGGGAGGGCTATGGCTACACCTTC

size: -
D: -
V: TRBV29-1
J: TRBJ2-7
CDR3: CSVSQGFYEQYF
DNA: TGCAGCGTTTCCCAGGGGTTCTACGAGCAGTACTTC

size: -
D: -
V: TRBV9
J: TRBJ2-1
CDR3: CASSVAEYYNEQFF
DNA: TGTGCCAGCAGCGTAGCGGAGTACTACAATGAGCAGTTCTTC

size: -
D: -
V: TRBV7-2
J: TRBJ1-2
CDR3: CASSAGLLANYGYTF
DNA: TGTGCCAGCAGCGCGGGACTGTTAGCTAACTATGGCTACACCTTC

size: -
D: TRBD1
V: TRBV7-9
J: TRBJ1-4
CDR3: CSSSMRTGRREKLFF
DNA: TGTTCCAGCAGCATGCGGACAGGACGGAGGGAAAAACTGTTTTTT

size: -
D: -
V: TRBV29-1
J: TRBJ2-2
CDR3: CSVGGGGFTGELFF
DNA: TGCAGCGTTGGTGGTGGCGGGTTCACCGGGGAGCTGTTTTTT

size: -
D: TRBD1
V: TRBV19
J: TRBJ1-1
CDR3: CASSPDRGFPQAFF
DNA: TGTGCCAGTAGTCCCGACAGGGGCTTTCCCCAAGCTTTCTTT

size: -
D: TRBD1
V: TRBV4-3
J: TRBJ1-2
CDR3: CASSQDRDSHYGYTF
DNA: TGCGCCAGCAGCCAAGACCGGGACAGCCATTATGGCTACACCTTC

size: once
D: TRBD1
V: TRBV10-3
J: TRBJ1-2
CDR3: CAITTGGGGYTF
DNA: TGTGCCATCACCACAGGGGGTGGTGGCTACACCTTC

size: -
D: -
V: TRBV10-2
J: TRBJ1-1
CDR3: CASSSLTGSEAFF
DNA: TGCGCCAGCAGCTCCCTGACAGGCTCTGAAGCTTTCTTT

size: -
D: -
V: TRBV11-2
J: TRBJ1-2
CDR3: CASSSFPLVEYGYTF
DNA: TGTGCCAGCAGCTCCTTTCCCCTAGTAGAGTATGGCTACACCTTC

size: -
D: -
V: TRBV19
J: TRBJ2-7
CDR3: CASSIPGKGYEQYF
DNA: TGTGCCAGTAGTATTCCGGGAAAAGGGTACGAGCAGTACTTC

size: -
D: -
V: TRBV5-4
J: TRBJ1-2
CDR3: CASSLFQAGNYGYTF
DNA: TGTGCCAGCAGCTTGTTCCAGGCTGGAAACTATGGCTACACCTTC

size: -
D: TRBD2
V: TRBV5-1
J: TRBJ2-7
CDR3: CASSFQGGAYEQYF
DNA: TGCGCCAGCAGCTTTCAGGGAGGGGCCTACGAGCAGTACTTC

size: -
D: -
V: TRBV6-1
J: TRBJ2-7
CDR3: CASRDSYEQYF
DNA: TGTGCCAGCAGGGACAGCTACGAGCAGTACTTC

size: -
D: -
V: TRBV27
J: TRBJ2-2
CDR3: CASSLGSRGFGELFF
DNA: TGTGCCAGCAGTTTAGGGTCTAGGGGTTTCGGGGAGCTGTTTTTT

size: few
D: TRBD1
V: TRBV27
J: TRBJ1-2
CDR3: CASSSPRTGIGYTF
DNA: TGTGCCAGCAGTTCCCCCAGGACAGGGATTGGCTACACCTTC

size: -
D: TRBD1
V: TRBV5-6
J: TRBJ2-7
CDR3: CASSLLQGAFEQYF
DNA: TGTGCCAGCAGCTTACTACAGGGGGCATTCGAGCAGTACTTC

size: -
D: -
V: TRBV29-1
J: TRBJ1-1
CDR3: CSVHRGNTEAFF
DNA: TGCAGCGTTCATCGCGGGAACACTGAAGCTTTCTTT

size: few
D: TRBD1
V: TRBV9
J: TRBJ2-1
CDR3: CASSVVTGGWDEQFF
DNA: TGTGCCAGCAGCGTAGTGACAGGGGGCTGGGATGAGCAGTTCTTC

size: -
D: TRBD1
V: TRBV4-2
J: TRBJ1-2
CDR3: CASSQTGTGYTF
DNA: TGTGCCAGCAGCCAGACAGGGACCGGCTACACCTTC

size: -
D: -
V: TRBV19
J: TRBJ1-1
CDR3: CASKPGLIMNTEAFF
DNA: TGTGCCAGCAAACCTGGGCTCATTATGAACACTGAAGCTTTCTTT

size: -
D: -
V: TRBV30
J: TRBJ1-1
CDR3: CAWSVGPQRGGTEAFF
DNA: TGTGCCTGGAGTGTGGGTCCACAACGGGGGGGCACTGAAGCTTTCTTT

size: -
D: -
V: TRBV29-1
J: TRBJ1-4
CDR3: CSVRQQGFTTNEKLFF
DNA: TGCAGCGTTCGTCAACAGGGTTTCACGACTAATGAAAAACTGTTTTTT

size: -
D: -
V: TRBV7-9
J: TRBJ1-5
CDR3: CASSLEVGGAPQPRHF
DNA: TGTGCCAGCAGCTTAGAGGTCGGGGGGGCGCCTCAGCCCCGGCATTTT

size: -
D: TRBD1
V: TRBV9
J: TRBJ2-1
CDR3: CASTRGQGANEQFF
DNA: TGTGCCAGCACCCGAGGACAGGGGGCGAATGAGCAGTTCTTC

size: -
D: -
V: TRBV7-2
J: TRBJ2-7
CDR3: CASRDPGLADYEQYF
DNA: TGTGCCAGCAGGGATCCGGGACTGGCCGACTACGAGCAGTACTTC

size: -
D: TRBD1
V: TRBV28
J: TRBJ2-3
CDR3: CASSLDRAASTDTQYF
DNA: TGTGCCAGCAGTTTAGACAGGGCCGCTAGCACAGATACGCAGTATTTT

size: few
D: TRBD1
V: TRBV5-1
J: TRBJ2-1
CDR3: CASSSGTGNYEQFF
DNA: TGCGCCAGCAGCTCGGGGACAGGGAATTATGAGCAGTTCTTC